What follows are 12 T cell receptor beta chains derived from one specimen sequenced in a study of cytomegalovirus exposure and HLA in healthy donors. Researchers ran the PCR with 60 Vbeta and 13 Jbeta primers. Profiling relied on immunoSEQ multiplex PCR, and the TCRdb table lists in-frame clones only, not all of them. Of about 130,000 clones in the sample, roughly a tenth were seen once. Sequenced: PBMCs. The origin of the receptors is a woman aged 18-35 years in good health and CMV-seropositive.

This clone occurred a few times. The rearrangement uses TRBV4-1 and TRBJ2-2; 7 bases are a match to TRBD1. This CDR3 contains 14 residues. Looked up from germline, CDR1 is MGHRA and CDR2 is YSYEKL. V was clipped by 3 bases and J by 4 bases; unmatched bases: 2. The chain's CDR3 is CASSQRDSTGELFF. The CDR3 DNA is TGCGCCAGCAGCCAGAGGGACAGCACCGGGGAGCTGTTTTTT.

This clone was detected a few times. The CDR3 sequence: CASRGTSVDTQYF. The CDR3 DNA follows: TGTGCCAGCAGAGGGACTAGTGTGGATACGCAGTATTTT. The V call is TRBV5-4, the J call TRBJ2-3, with 8 bases fitting TRBD2. CDR3 size: 13 residues. V lost 5 bases and J lost 6; bases outside the gene matches: 5. Germline values: CDR1 SGHNT, CDR2 YYREEE (reference sequence).

This clone was detected only a few times. This sequence joins TRBV13 and TRBJ2-1, with TRBD2 identical over 10 bases. V dropped 4 bases and J dropped 1; count of bases not matched to a gene: 7. The CDR3 sequence is 17 residues long. Germline V lookup: CDR1 PRHDT, CDR2 FYEKMQ (reference sequence). The CDR3: CASSSPWTSGSYNEQFF. Written as DNA, the CDR3 is TGTGCCAGCAGCTCACCCTGGACTAGCGGATCCTACAATGAGCAGTTCTTC.

The V gene is TRBV19, the J gene TRBJ1-2; D perhaps matches TRBD1 (5 bases). This CDR3 is 14 amino acids long. In germline, CDR1 is LNHDA, CDR2 SQIVND (reference sequence). Trimming cost V 8 bases and J 6 bases, with 19 bases left between them. The CDR3 DNA reads TGTGCCAGTTCCGTTCGGGGGAGGGTGGATGGCTACACCTTC. Translated: CASSVRGRVDGYTF. The whole variable domain, remainder taken from reference TRBV19 and TRBJ1-2, is DGGITQSPKYLFRKEGQNVTLSCEQNLNHDAMYWYRQDPGQGLRLIYYSQIVNDFQKGDIAEGYSVSREKKESFPLTVTSAQKNPTAFYLCASSVRGRVDGYTFGSGTRLTVV.

V gene TRBV5-1 combines with J gene TRBJ1-6; 9 nucleotides align to TRBD1. Losses at the gene ends were 5 bases for V and 9 bases for J; bases not matched to a gene: 9. The germline V gene has CDR1 SGHRS and CDR2 YFSETQ. The CDR3 is made up of 15 amino acids. This chain's CDR3 is CASSRTGAQSSPLHF. CDR3 nucleotide sequence: TGCGCCAGCAGTCGGACAGGGGCGCAAAGTTCACCCCTCCACTTT.

The table lists this clone with a few counts. CDR3 protein: CASGGLNEKLFF. The CDR3 DNA reads as TGTGCCAGCGGGGGGTTAAATGAAAAACTGTTTTTT. J is TRBJ1-4 and V is TRBV28; maybe TRBD1 (5 bases). The germline V and J ends were trimmed by 8 bases and 5 bases, with 9 bases remaining between them. The V gene's germline CDR1 is MDHEN and CDR2 SYDVKM. This CDR3 contains 12 residues.

The chain is built from TRBV30 and TRBJ2-5; the D gene is possibly TRBD2 (6 bases). Judging by the DNA end, TRBJ2-7 fits better; the J call may be wrong. This CDR3 has 14 residues. Looked up from germline, CDR1 is GTSNPN and CDR2 is SVGIG (reference sequence). The DNA of the CDR3 is TGTGCCTGGAGTGTAGTGCGGGATACCTACGAGCAGTACTTC. Translation gives CAWSVVRDTYEQYF.

In this sample, this clone turned up a few times. The V gene is TRBV18, the J gene TRBJ1-2; D is undetermined. V lost 1 base to trimming and J lost 10 bases, with 10 bases between them. CDR1 is KGHSH and CDR2 is LQKENI in the germline V gene. CDR3 size: 12 residues. CDR3 in DNA: TGTGCCAGCTCACCACGAGGTGAGAACTACACCTTC. As protein: CASSPRGENYTF.

The chain joins TRBV28 to TRBJ2-7; possible D gene TRBD1, 5 bases. V lost 5 bases to trimming and J lost 2 bases, with 22 bases between them. This CDR3 contains 17 residues. Germline-derived CDR1 and CDR2 are MDHEN and SYDVKM. The CDR3 sequence: CASSALPQGIWPYEQYF. CDR3 DNA sequence: TGTGCCAGCAGTGCCCTCCCTCAGGGTATATGGCCCTACGAGCAGTACTTC.

This clone was observed a handful of times. One end of the junction is discordant with germline, which a read error may explain. The chain joins TRBV5-1 to TRBJ2-7; 9 bases agree with TRBD1. This CDR3 comprises 12 residues. Germline V lookup: CDR1 SGHRS, CDR2 YFSETQ. The CDR3 region is CASSAGQGRVSF. Written as DNA, the CDR3 is TGCGCCAGCAGCGCGGGACAGGGTAGAGTCAGCTTC. The variable domain in full, with the rest retrieved from reference TRBV5-1 and TRBJ2-7, is KAGVTQTPRYLIKTRGQQVTLSCSPISGHRSVSWYQQTPGQGLQFLFEYFSETQRNKGNFPGRFSGRQFSNSRSEMNVSTLELGDSALYLCASSAGQGRVSFGPGTRLTVT.

V is TRBV11-3 and J is TRBJ1-1, with D unclear. Germline CDR1 is SGHNT and CDR2 is YENEEA. V was clipped by 3 bases and J by 1 base, with 12 bases between them. The CDR3 consists of 15 residues. As DNA, the CDR3 is TGTGCCAGCAGCTTCGGTCCGGAGGGGAACACTGAAGCTTTCTTT. As protein: CASSFGPEGNTEAFF.

This CDR3 reads CATRGGPGTGATYEQYF. In DNA form, the CDR3 reads TGTGCCACCCGTGGGGGGCCGGGGACAGGAGCAACCTACGAGCAGTACTTC. This sequence joins TRBV15 and TRBJ2-7; 8 bases are a match to TRBD1. Germline CDR1 is LNHNV and CDR2 is YYDKDF (reference sequence). V lost 8 bases and J lost 2; bases outside the gene matches: 17. The length of the CDR3 is 17 residues.